This TCR beta chain was identified in a study of shared clonotypes between healthy human individuals. Unsorted PBMC contributed 250 to 300 ng DNA, approximately 30,000 T cell genomes, to each replicate PCR. Original handling: ImmunoSEQ supplied junction-only sequences lacking quality scores, so filtering was different. Assay: immunoSEQ multiplex PCR; the TCRdb copy retains only in-frame clones and omits some. V and J calls and clone size are given by that table; D and trimming were obtained from the DNA. The top ten clones hold around 12% of a sample with some 450,000 clones, roughly three quarters of them seen once. The specimen sequenced was PBMCs. This clonotype was obtained from a woman aged 40 to 49 in good health. Some clones in this sample may be carry-over from other donors' samples.

CDR3 nucleotides: TGTGCCAGCAGCTTGGGTCTAGCGGTGAGAGTGGAGACCCAGTACTTC. It is translated as CASSLGLAVRVETQYF. The chain carries TRBV12-1 and TRBJ2-5; no DNA check was done on the table's D call, TRBD2. TRBV12-1 counts as a pseudogene. The CDR3 totals 16 residues.